The present TCR beta chain was sequenced within a study of cytomegalovirus exposure and HLA in healthy donors. PCR used 60 Vbeta primers and 13 Jbeta primers. Clones were read by immunoSEQ multiplex PCR, and TCRdb kept only the in-frame ones, dropping some. The sample totals 55,000 to 70,000 clones. CDR3 length: 16 amino acids. Germline V gives CDR1 SSHAT, CDR2 FNYEAQ (reference sequence). With regard to this clone: An end of the junction does not agree with germline; a read error may underlie this.

Specimen: PBMCs. The chain joins TRBV7-7 to TRBJ2-1; 14 nucleotides match TRBD2. The clonotype comes from a female donor in good health and CMV-seropositive. The DNA of the CDR3 is TGTGCTAGCAGCTCGGGACTAGCGGGAGTTGTGAATGAGCAGTTCTTC. This translates into CASSSGLAGVVNEQFF.